The 12 T cell receptor beta chains reported below all come from one sample, sequenced in a study of blood T cell repertoires in COVID-19. TCRdb's copy holds only in-frame clones and misses some; the assay was immunoSEQ multiplex PCR. The repertoire holds under 75,000 clones, with over 75% as singletons. Sample: peripheral blood. These receptors were obtained from a man aged 50-59 years with active COVID-19.

The V call is TRBV5-6, the J call TRBJ1-1, with a weak D call TRBD1 (5 bases). Trimming removed 0 bases from V and 4 bases from J, with 10 bases in between. Germline loops: CDR1 SGHDT, CDR2 YYEEEE. CDR3 size: 14 residues. CDR3 DNA: TGTGCCAGCAGCTTGGTAGGGGCGGTCACTGAAGCTTTCTTT. It is translated as CASSLVGAVTEAFF.

V is TRBV12-5 and J is TRBJ1-1; D is ambiguous. The germline V and J ends were trimmed by 2 bases and 10 bases, with 11 bases remaining between them. From germline, CDR1 is LGHNT and CDR2 FRNRAP. The CDR3 consists of 12 residues. CDR3 DNA: TGTGCTAGTGGTTTGTTCGGACGGGGAGCTTTCTTT. This gives the protein CASGLFGRGAFF. Full variable domain (remainder filled in from reference TRBV12-5 and TRBJ1-1): DARVTQTPRHKVTEMGQEVTMRCQPILGHNTVFWYRQTMMQGLELLAYFRNRAPLDDSGMPKDRFSAEMPDATLATLKIQPSEPRDSAVYFCASGLFGRGAFFGQGTRLTVV.

The chain uses TRBV2 and TRBJ1-5; a possible D gene is TRBD1 (5 bases). This CDR3 has 14 residues. Germline assignment: CDR1 SNHLY and CDR2 FYNNEI. Trimming removed 6 bases from V and 2 bases from J, with 11 bases in between. The CDR3 sequence is CASRGLQRNQPQHF. CDR3 in DNA: TGTGCCAGCAGGGGACTCCAGCGCAATCAGCCCCAGCATTTT.

DNA for the CDR3: TGTGCCAGCAGCTTCGGACAGGGACGAGGCTACACCTTC. As protein: CASSFGQGRGYTF. This rearrangement joins TRBV6-5 to TRBJ1-2; the match to TRBD1 covers 8 bases. Per the germline V gene, CDR1 is MNHEY and CDR2 is SVGAGI. The CDR3 sequence is 13 residues long. V lost 6 bases, J lost 8 bases, and 8 bases stayed unmatched.

V and J are TRBV30 and TRBJ1-2; D possibly corresponds to TRBD1 (6 bases). Germline loops: CDR1 GTSNPN, CDR2 SVGIG (reference sequence). The length of the CDR3 is 11 residues. Trimming left V 8 bases short and J 2 bases short, with 9 bases between. The CDR3 region is CARGENYGYTF. The CDR3 DNA follows: TGTGCCAGGGGGGAGAACTATGGCTACACCTTC. The complete variable domain, with remaining parts taken from reference TRBV30 and TRBJ1-2, reads SQTIHQWPATLVQPVGSPLSLECTVEGTSNPNLYWYRQAAGRGLQLLFYSVGIGQISSEVPQNLSASRPQDRQFILSSKKLLLSDSGFYLCARGENYGYTFGSGTRLTVV.

CDR3 DNA: TGTGCCAGCAGCTTTAGGACAGGGGCGATATACAATGAGCAGTTCTTC. Translating gives CASSFRTGAIYNEQFF. This chain links TRBV5-4 with TRBJ2-1, with 9 bases matching TRBD1. CDR1 is SGHNT and CDR2 is YYREEE in the germline V gene (reference sequence). The CDR3 runs 16 residues. Trimming cost V 2 bases and J 4 bases; bases outside gene matches: 7.

The gene calls are TRBV29-1 and TRBJ2-7, with a weak D call TRBD2 (6 bases). V gave up 7 bases and J gave up 4 bases, with 17 bases separating them. This CDR3 contains 13 residues. Germline CDR1 and CDR2: SQVTM and ANQGSEA. The CDR3 loop reads CSGMEGLGYEQYF. CDR3 bases: TGCAGCGGGATGGAGGGTTTGGGTTACGAGCAGTACTTC.

Only a few counts were recorded for this clone. The chain uses TRBV2 and TRBJ1-6, with no clear D. This CDR3 has 12 amino acids. V dropped 4 bases and J dropped 7 bases, with 5 bases sitting between them. Germline-derived CDR1 and CDR2 are SNHLY and FYNNEI. CDR3 sequence (DNA): TGTGCCAGCAGTGGGGAGAATTCACCCCTCCACTTT. Translating gives CASSGENSPLHF.

V usage is TRBV5-1 and J usage is TRBJ1-2; TRBD1 matches 7 bases. This CDR3 spans 14 amino acids. Germline trimming cut 2 bases from V and 2 bases from J; bases unmatched to any gene: 3. Germline loops: CDR1 SGHRS, CDR2 YFSETQ. CDR3 coding DNA: TGCGCCAGCAGCTTACTACAGGGGAACTATGGCTACACCTTC. Protein sequence: CASSLLQGNYGYTF.

The rearrangement uses TRBV4-1 and TRBJ2-5; TRBD2 might be the D (5 bases). The CDR3 runs 14 residues. Per the germline V gene, CDR1 is MGHRA and CDR2 is YSYEKL. Trimming cost V 0 bases and J 2 bases, with 7 bases left between them. The CDR3 coding sequence is TGCGCCAGCAGCCAAGATGGACTTCAAGAGACCCAGTACTTC. Translation: CASSQDGLQETQYF.

The gene calls are TRBV3-1 (or the pseudogene TRBV3-2) and TRBJ2-3, with 7 bases matching TRBD2. CDR3 length equals 15 residues. Germline CDR1 reads LGHDT; CDR2 reads YNNKEL (reference sequence). The V gene end was trimmed by 3 bases and the J gene end by 4 bases; junction bases not matched to a gene: 7. DNA of the CDR3: TGTGCCAGCAGCCAGCGGGGGTCCACGCCAGATACGCAGTATTTT. As protein: CASSQRGSTPDTQYF.

The CDR3 loop is CASSSREGRMYGYTF. The CDR3 coding sequence is TGTGCCAGCAGCTCCCGGGAGGGTAGGATGTATGGCTACACCTTC. The chain employs TRBV7-9 and TRBJ1-2, with D hard to call. The germline V gene encodes CDR1 SEHNR and CDR2 FQNEAQ (reference sequence). Trimming took off 4 bases at V and 5 bases at J, with 17 bases between the two ends. CDR3 length equals 15 residues.